A single count supports the clone carrying this TCR beta chain. The sample belongs to a study of blood T cell repertoires in COVID-19. Study-wide context: Both acute and convalescent COVID-19 samples were obtained from the United States, Italy and Spain.

Per the authors' pipeline: Estimation of nucleated cell counts relied on the amplification of reference gene primers. Using immunoSEQ multiplex PCR, the repertoire was profiled, and TCRdb retains in-frame clones only, with some absent. The DNA was the basis for D and trimming; V, J and clone size are from that table. This sample carries hundreds of thousands of clones, 87% of them seen once, and the ten largest clones take 3%. Germline V lookup: CDR1 SGHTA, CDR2 FQGTGA. The junction had 7 bases not matched to a gene; V was cut back by 5 bases and J by 3 bases. The CDR3 extends over 17 amino acids. Sequenced sample: peripheral blood. The source is a man aged 18 to 29 with active or convalescent COVID-19. The rearrangement links TRBV7-3 to TRBJ2-3; 14 bases map to TRBD2. CDR3 sequence reads: CASSLRLAGGLTDTQYF. The CDR3 DNA follows: TGTGCCAGCAGCCTCCGACTAGCGGGGGGGTTGACAGATACGCAGTATTTT.